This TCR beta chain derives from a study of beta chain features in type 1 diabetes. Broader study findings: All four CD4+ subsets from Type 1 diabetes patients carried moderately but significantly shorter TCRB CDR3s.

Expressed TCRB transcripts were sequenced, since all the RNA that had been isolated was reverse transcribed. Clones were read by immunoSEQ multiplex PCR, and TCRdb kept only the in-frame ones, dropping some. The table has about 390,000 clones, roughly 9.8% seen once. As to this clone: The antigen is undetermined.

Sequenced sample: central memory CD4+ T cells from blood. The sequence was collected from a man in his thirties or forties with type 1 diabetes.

CDR3 protein: CASSAPGEAGANVLTF. The CDR3 nucleotides read TGTGCCAGCAGCGCCCCAGGAGAGGCTGGGGCCAACGTCCTGACTTTC. The chain couples TRBV9 to TRBJ2-6; D unresolved. CDR1 and CDR2 (germline): SGDLS, YYNGEE. V shed 3 bases and J shed 2 bases, with 12 bases lying between them. CDR3 length: 16 amino acids.